These 13 T cell receptor beta chains share one sample of origin, sequenced in a study of blood T cell repertoires in COVID-19. Using immunoSEQ multiplex PCR, the repertoire was profiled, and TCRdb retains in-frame clones only, with some absent. The sample has 240,000 or so clones; 86% are singletons. Sequenced: peripheral blood. These receptors all stem from a woman in her twenties or thirties who had recovered from COVID-19.

J is TRBJ1-5 and V is TRBV4-1; D is perhaps TRBD1 (6 bases). There are 16 residues in the CDR3. Trimming cost V 0 bases and J 0 bases, with 9 bases left between them. The germline gives CDR1 MGHRA, CDR2 YSYEKL. CDR3 region: CASSQEPGVSNQPQHF. In DNA form, the CDR3 reads TGCGCCAGCAGCCAAGAGCCAGGGGTTAGCAATCAGCCCCAGCATTTT.

This rearrangement joins TRBV21-1 to TRBJ2-4; the listed D gene, TRBD1, was not tested against the DNA. TRBV21-1 is a pseudogene. CDR3 length equals 14 residues. The CDR3, as DNA: TGTGCCTCGGGCAGGGGGACTGCCAAAAACATTCAGTACTTC. It yields the protein CASGRGTAKNIQYF.

The V call is TRBV6-2 or TRBV6-3, the J call TRBJ2-7, with D unresolved. Trimming stripped 5 bases from V and 8 bases from J, with 13 bases between. The CDR3 extends over 12 amino acids. CDR1 and CDR2 (germline): MNHEY, SVGEGT. The CDR3 loop is CASSSVNPKQYF. The CDR3 DNA follows: TGTGCCAGCAGTAGCGTTAACCCAAAGCAGTACTTC.

V gene TRBV6-6 combines with J gene TRBJ2-5; weak D call: TRBD1 (6 bases). Germline loops: CDR1 MNHNY, CDR2 SVGAGI (reference sequence). The CDR3 extends over 13 amino acids. V lost 4 bases and J 4 bases, leaving 10 bases between the germline ends. DNA of the CDR3: TGTGCCAGCAGTTCCTCAGGGGCAGAGACCCAGTACTTC. Its translation: CASSSSGAETQYF.

This rearrangement joins TRBV27 to TRBJ2-7; D gene unclear. There are 14 residues in the CDR3. V was trimmed by 1 base and J by 2 bases, leaving 9 bases between them. The germline V gene has CDR1 MNHEY and CDR2 SMNVEV (reference sequence). CDR3 in amino acids: CASSLYSKAYEQYF. In DNA, the CDR3 is TGTGCCAGCAGTTTATACTCGAAAGCCTACGAGCAGTACTTC.

The chain carries TRBV3-1 (or the pseudogene TRBV3-2) and TRBJ1-2, with 7 bases lining up with TRBD1. The germline V gene has CDR1 LGHDT and CDR2 YNNKEL (reference sequence). The CDR3 length is 17 residues. V was pared by 1 base and J by 0 bases, with 8 bases of the junction left unmatched. The CDR3 region is CASSQGFWDSPNYGYTF. The CDR3, as DNA: TGTGCCAGCAGCCAAGGGTTTTGGGACAGCCCTAACTATGGCTACACCTTC.

The CDR3 protein is CASTIRGTSVAGELFF. CDR3 nucleotides: TGTGCCAGCACTATAAGGGGGACTAGCGTAGCCGGGGAGCTGTTTTTT. J is TRBJ2-2 and V is TRBV2, with TRBD2 matching over 10 bases. After removal of 7 bases from V and 6 bases from J, the junction contained 11 bases not matched to a gene. This CDR3 spans 16 amino acids. Germline CDR1 is SNHLY and CDR2 is FYNNEI.

V and J are TRBV12-5 and TRBJ1-1; possibly TRBD1 for D (5 bases). Germline CDR1 reads LGHNT; CDR2 reads FRNRAP. V was pared by 3 bases and J by 2 bases, with 7 bases between. The CDR3 is 13 residues long. CDR3 sequence (DNA): TGTGCTAGTGGTTTCCAGGGTAACACTGAAGCTTTCTTT. Its translation: CASGFQGNTEAFF.

The chain combines TRBV12-3 or TRBV12-4 with TRBJ2-1, with D possibly being TRBD1 (5 bases). CDR3 length equals 11 residues. Trimming stripped 5 bases from V and 10 bases from J, with 9 bases between. As DNA, the CDR3 is TGTGCCAGCAGTGCGCAGGGCGAGCAGTTCTTC. Its protein product is CASSAQGEQFF.

The V and J genes are TRBV19 and TRBJ1-1, with D maybe TRBD1 (6 bases). This CDR3 has 15 residues. Trimming took off 3 bases at V and 3 bases at J, with 14 bases between the two ends. Germline V gene sequence: CDR1 LNHDA, CDR2 SQIVND (reference sequence). The CDR3 nucleotides read TGTGCCAGTAGTATTAGTGGGGGCGGCGACACTGAAGCTTTCTTT. It is translated as CASSISGGGDTEAFF. Variable domain in full (rest from reference TRBV19 and TRBJ1-1): DGGITQSPKYLFRKEGQNVTLSCEQNLNHDAMYWYRQDPGQGLRLIYYSQIVNDFQKGDIAEGYSVSREKKESFPLTVTSAQKNPTAFYLCASSISGGGDTEAFFGQGTRLTVV.

The V and J genes are TRBV19 and TRBJ1-4; D not resolved. V was clipped by 5 bases and J by 0 bases, with 7 bases between them. Germline assignment: CDR1 LNHDA and CDR2 SQIVND (reference sequence). CDR3 length equals 14 residues. CDR3 bases: TGTGCCAGTAGTCCCCCGGCAACTAATGAAAAACTGTTTTTT. Encoded protein: CASSPPATNEKLFF.

The chain carries TRBV7-2 and TRBJ2-1, with 11 nucleotides matching TRBD2. Unmatched junction bases numbered 5, after V lost 7 bases and J lost 3 bases. This CDR3 spans 15 amino acids. Germline V lookup: CDR1 SGHTA, CDR2 FQGNSA. The CDR3 DNA sequence: TGTGCCAGCACCCCAGGACTAGCGGGCTACAATGAGCAGTTCTTC. Protein: CASTPGLAGYNEQFF.

This chain joins TRBV27 and TRBJ2-2, with TRBD1 identical over 8 bases. Germline V gene lookup returns CDR1 MNHEY and CDR2 SMNVEV (reference sequence). The J segment lost 2 bases and the V segment lost 5 bases, leaving 13 bases of the junction unmatched. This CDR3 contains 18 residues. The CDR3: CASSPRFRTGINTGELFF. The DNA for the CDR3 is TGTGCCAGCAGTCCACGTTTTAGGACAGGGATCAACACCGGGGAGCTGTTTTTT.